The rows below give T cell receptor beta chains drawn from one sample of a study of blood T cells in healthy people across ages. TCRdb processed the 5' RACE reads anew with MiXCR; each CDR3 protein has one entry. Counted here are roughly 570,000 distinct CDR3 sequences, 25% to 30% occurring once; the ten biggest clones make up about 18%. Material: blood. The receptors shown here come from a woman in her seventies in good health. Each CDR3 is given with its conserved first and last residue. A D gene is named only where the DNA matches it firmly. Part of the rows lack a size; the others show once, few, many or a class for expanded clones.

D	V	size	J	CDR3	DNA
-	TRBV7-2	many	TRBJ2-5	CASSLESGKTQYF	TGTGCCAGCAGCTTAGAGTCGGGCAAGACCCAGTACTTC
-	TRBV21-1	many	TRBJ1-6	CASSKGGNDSPLHF	TGTGCCAGCAGCAAGGGGGGGAATGATTCACCCCTCCACTTT
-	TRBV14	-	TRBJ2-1	CASSPIGGLNEQFF	TGTGCCAGCAGCCCGATAGGGGGGCTCAATGAGCAGTTCTTC
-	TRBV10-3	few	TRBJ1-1	CAISVSGLQGAFF	TGTGCCATCAGTGTGTCGGGACTCCAAGGCGCTTTCTTT
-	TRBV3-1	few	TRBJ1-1	CASSQSGHSTEAFF	TGTGCCAGCAGCCAATCGGGCCACTCTACTGAAGCTTTCTTT
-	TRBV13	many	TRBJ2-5	CASSPRDSQETQYF	TGTGCCAGCAGTCCTCGTGACAGTCAAGAGACCCAGTACTTC
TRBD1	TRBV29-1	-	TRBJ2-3	CSVEGDRTKTDTQYF	TGCAGCGTTGAAGGGGACAGAACCAAAACAGATACGCAGTATTTT
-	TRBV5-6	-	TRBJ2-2	CASSWIKNTGELFF	TGTGCCAGCAGCTGGATTAAGAACACCGGGGAGCTGTTTTTT
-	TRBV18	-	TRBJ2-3	CASSPGTGPTDTQYF	TGTGCCAGCTCACCCGGAACCGGTCCCACAGATACGCAGTATTTT
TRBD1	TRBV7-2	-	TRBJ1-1	CASSAGTASWAMNTEAFF	TGTGCCAGCTCAGCGGGGACAGCTTCCTGGGCTATGAACACTGAAGCTTTCTTT
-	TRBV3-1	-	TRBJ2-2	CASSQVRLNTGELFF	TGTGCCAGCAGCCAAGTAAGACTGAACACCGGGGAGCTGTTTTTT
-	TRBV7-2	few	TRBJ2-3	CASSLQITSFGTDTQYF	TGTGCCAGCAGCCTTCAGATCACTAGTTTTGGCACAGATACGCAGTATTTT
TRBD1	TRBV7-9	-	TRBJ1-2	CASSRTGEDDGYTF	TGTGCCAGCAGCCGGACAGGGGAAGATGACGGCTACACCTTC
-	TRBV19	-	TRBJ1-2	CASSIDRSGNGYTF	TGTGCCAGTAGTATAGATAGGTCGGGGAATGGCTACACCTTC
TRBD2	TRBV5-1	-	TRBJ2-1	CASSSRGGTTAEHNEQFF	TGCGCCAGCAGCTCAAGGGGCGGGACTACAGCGGAACACAATGAGCAGTTCTTC